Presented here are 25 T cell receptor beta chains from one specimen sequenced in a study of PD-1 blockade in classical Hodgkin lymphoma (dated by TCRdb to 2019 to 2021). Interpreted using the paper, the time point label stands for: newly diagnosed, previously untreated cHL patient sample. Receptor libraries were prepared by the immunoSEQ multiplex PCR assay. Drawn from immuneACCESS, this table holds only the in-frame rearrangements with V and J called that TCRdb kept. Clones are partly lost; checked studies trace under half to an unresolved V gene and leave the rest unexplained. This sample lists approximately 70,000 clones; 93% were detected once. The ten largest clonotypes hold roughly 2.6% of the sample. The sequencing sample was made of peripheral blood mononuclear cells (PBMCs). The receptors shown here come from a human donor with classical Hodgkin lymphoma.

Here the CDR3 DNA reads TGTGCCAGCAGTTTAAAACCAAGGGGTAGCAATCAGCCCCAGCATTTT. It yields the protein CASSLKPRGSNQPQHF. The chain uses TRBV27 and TRBJ1-5, with D possibly TRBD1 on 5 matching bases. Germline CDR1 is MNHEY and CDR2 is SMNVEV (reference sequence). The germline V and J ends were trimmed by 2 bases and 0 bases, with 11 bases remaining between them. This CDR3 comprises 16 residues.

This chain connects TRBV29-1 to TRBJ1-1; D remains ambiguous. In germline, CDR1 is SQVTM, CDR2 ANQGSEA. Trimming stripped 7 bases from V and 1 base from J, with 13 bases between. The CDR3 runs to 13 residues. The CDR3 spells CSAEVRRNTEAFF. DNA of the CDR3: TGCAGCGCCGAGGTCCGGAGGAACACTGAAGCTTTCTTT.

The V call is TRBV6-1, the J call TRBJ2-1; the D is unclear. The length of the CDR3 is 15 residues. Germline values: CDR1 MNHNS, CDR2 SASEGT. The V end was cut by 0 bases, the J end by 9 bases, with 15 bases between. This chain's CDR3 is CASSEAARGVGEQFF. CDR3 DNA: TGTGCCAGCAGTGAAGCGGCCCGAGGTGTCGGTGAGCAGTTCTTC.

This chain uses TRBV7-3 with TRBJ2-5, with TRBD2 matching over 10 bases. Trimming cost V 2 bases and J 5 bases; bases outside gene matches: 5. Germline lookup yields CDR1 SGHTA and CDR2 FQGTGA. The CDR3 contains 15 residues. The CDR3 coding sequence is TGTGCCAGCAGCTTAGAGGGACTAGCGAGGGAGACCCAGTACTTC. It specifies CASSLEGLARETQYF.

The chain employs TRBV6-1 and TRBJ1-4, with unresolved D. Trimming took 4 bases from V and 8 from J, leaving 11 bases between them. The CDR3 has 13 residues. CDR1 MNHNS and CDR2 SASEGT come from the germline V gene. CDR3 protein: CASSARATEKLFF. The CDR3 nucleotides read TGTGCCAGCAGTGCCCGGGCCACAGAAAAACTGTTTTTT.

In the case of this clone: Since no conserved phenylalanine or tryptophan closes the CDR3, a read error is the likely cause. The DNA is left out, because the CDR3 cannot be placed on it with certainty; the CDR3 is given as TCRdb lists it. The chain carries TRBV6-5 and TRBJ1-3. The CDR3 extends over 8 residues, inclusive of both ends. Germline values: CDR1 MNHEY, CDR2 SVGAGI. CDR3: CASSERSG.

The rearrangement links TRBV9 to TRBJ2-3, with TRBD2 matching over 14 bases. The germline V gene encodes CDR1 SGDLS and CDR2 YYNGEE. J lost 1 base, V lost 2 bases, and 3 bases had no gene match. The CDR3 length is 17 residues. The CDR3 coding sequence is TGTGCCAGCAGCGTGACTAGCGGGGGGGCTGGCACAGATACGCAGTATTTT. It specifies CASSVTSGGAGTDTQYF.

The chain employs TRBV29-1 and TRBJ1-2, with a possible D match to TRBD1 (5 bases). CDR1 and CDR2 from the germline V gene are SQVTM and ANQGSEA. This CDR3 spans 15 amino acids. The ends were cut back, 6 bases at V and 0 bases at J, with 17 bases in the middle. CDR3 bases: TGCAGCGTCCCCGCGGGTGGGGGGACTAACTATGGCTACACCTTC. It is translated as CSVPAGGGTNYGYTF.

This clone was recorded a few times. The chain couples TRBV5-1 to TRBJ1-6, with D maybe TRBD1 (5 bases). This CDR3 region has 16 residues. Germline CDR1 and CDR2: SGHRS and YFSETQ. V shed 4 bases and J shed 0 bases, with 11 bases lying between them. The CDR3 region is CASSGGGGSYNSPLHF. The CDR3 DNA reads TGCGCCAGCAGCGGCGGGGGAGGCTCCTATAATTCACCCCTCCACTTT. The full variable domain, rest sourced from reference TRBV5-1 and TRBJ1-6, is KAGVTQTPRYLIKTRGQQVTLSCSPISGHRSVSWYQQTPGQGLQFLFEYFSETQRNKGNFPGRFSGRQFSNSRSEMNVSTLELGDSALYLCASSGGGGSYNSPLHFGNGTRLTVT.

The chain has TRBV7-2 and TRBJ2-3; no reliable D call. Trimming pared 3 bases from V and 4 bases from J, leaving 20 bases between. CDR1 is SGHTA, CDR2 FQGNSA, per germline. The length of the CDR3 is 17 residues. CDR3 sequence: CASSFLFAVSDPDTQYF. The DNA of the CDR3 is TGTGCCAGCAGCTTCCTTTTTGCTGTTTCAGATCCAGATACGCAGTATTTT.

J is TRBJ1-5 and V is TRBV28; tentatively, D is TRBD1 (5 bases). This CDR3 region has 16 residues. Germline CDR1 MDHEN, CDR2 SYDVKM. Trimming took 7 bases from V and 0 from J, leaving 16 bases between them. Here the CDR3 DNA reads TGTGCCAGCACTAAACTGACAGTCTATAGCAATCAGCCCCAGCATTTT. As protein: CASTKLTVYSNQPQHF.

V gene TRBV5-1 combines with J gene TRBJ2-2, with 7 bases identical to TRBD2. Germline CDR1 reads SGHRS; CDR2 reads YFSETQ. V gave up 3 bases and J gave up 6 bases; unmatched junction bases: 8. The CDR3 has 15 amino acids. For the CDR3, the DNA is TGCGCCAGCAGCTCGACTAGCTCGATGGCCGGGGAGCTGTTTTTT. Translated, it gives CASSSTSSMAGELFF.

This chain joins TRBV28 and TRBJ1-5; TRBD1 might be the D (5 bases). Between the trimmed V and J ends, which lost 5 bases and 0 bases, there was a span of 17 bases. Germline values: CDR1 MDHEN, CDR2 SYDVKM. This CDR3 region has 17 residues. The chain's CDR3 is CASSPPGQVVSNQPQHF. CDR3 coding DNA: TGTGCCAGCAGTCCTCCGGGGCAGGTCGTTAGCAATCAGCCCCAGCATTTT.

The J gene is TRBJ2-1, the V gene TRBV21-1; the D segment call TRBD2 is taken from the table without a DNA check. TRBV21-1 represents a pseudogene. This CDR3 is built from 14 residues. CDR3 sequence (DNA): TGTGCCAGCAACGGGGGGAGCTCCTACAATGAGCAGTTCTTC. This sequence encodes CASNGGSSYNEQFF.

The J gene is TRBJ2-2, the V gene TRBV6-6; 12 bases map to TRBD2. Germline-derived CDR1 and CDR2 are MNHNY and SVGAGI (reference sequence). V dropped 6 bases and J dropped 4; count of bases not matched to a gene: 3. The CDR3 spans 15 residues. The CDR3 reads CASRLAGGSTGELFF. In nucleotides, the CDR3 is TGTGCCAGCAGGCTAGCGGGAGGGAGCACCGGGGAGCTGTTTTTT.

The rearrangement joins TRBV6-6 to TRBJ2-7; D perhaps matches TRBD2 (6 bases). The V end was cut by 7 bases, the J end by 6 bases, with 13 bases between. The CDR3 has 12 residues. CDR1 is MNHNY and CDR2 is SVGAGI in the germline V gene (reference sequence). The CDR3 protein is CASKGSEGEQYF. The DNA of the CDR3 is TGTGCCAGCAAGGGTTCGGAGGGCGAGCAGTACTTC.

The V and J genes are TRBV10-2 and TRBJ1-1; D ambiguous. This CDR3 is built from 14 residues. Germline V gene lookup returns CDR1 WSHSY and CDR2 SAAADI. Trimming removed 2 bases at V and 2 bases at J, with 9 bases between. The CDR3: CASSELSTNTEAFF. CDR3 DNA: TGCGCCAGCAGTGAGCTTTCAACAAACACTGAAGCTTTCTTT.

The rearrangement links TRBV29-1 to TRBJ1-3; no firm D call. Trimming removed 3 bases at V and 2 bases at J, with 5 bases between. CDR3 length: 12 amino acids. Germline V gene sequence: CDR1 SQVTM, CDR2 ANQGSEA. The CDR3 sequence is CSVDTPGNTIYF. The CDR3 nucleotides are TGCAGCGTTGATACCCCTGGAAACACCATATATTTT.

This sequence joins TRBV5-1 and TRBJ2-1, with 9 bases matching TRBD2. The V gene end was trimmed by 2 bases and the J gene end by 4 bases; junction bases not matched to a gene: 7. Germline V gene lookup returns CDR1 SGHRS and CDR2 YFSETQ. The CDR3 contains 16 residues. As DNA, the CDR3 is TGCGCCAGCAGCTTTCAGAGCGGGGGGCGATACAATGAGCAGTTCTTC. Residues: CASSFQSGGRYNEQFF. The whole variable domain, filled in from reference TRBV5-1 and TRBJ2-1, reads KAGVTQTPRYLIKTRGQQVTLSCSPISGHRSVSWYQQTPGQGLQFLFEYFSETQRNKGNFPGRFSGRQFSNSRSEMNVSTLELGDSALYLCASSFQSGGRYNEQFFGPGTRLTVL.

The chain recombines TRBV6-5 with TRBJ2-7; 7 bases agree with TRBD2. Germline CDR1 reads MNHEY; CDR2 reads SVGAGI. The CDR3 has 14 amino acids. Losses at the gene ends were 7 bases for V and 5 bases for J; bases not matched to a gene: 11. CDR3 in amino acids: CASKLGGEVHEQYF. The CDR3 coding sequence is TGTGCCAGCAAACTGGGGGGGGAGGTCCACGAGCAGTACTTC.

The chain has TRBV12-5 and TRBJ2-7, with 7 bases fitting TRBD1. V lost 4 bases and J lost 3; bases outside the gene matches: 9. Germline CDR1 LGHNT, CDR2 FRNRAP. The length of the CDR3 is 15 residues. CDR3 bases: TGTGCTAGTGGTTCGGGACAAGGGGGCAACTACGAGCAGTACTTC. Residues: CASGSGQGGNYEQYF.

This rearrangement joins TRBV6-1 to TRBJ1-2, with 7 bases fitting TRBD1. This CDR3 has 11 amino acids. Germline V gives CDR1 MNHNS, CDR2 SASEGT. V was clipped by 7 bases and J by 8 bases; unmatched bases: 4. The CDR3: CASTQGRGYTF. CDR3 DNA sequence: TGTGCCAGCACACAGGGGAGAGGCTACACCTTC.

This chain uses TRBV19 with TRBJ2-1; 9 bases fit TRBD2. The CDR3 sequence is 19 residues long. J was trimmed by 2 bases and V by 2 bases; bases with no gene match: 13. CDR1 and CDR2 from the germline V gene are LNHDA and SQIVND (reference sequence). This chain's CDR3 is CASSILEEGREGPYNEQFF. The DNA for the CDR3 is TGTGCCAGTAGTATATTAGAGGAGGGGCGGGAGGGACCCTACAATGAGCAGTTCTTC.

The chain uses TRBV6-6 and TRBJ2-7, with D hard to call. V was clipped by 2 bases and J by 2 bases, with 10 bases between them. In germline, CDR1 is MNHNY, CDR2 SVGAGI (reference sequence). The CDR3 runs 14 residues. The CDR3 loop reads CASSYGRTTYEQYF. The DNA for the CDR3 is TGTGCCAGCAGTTACGGCAGAACAACCTACGAGCAGTACTTC.

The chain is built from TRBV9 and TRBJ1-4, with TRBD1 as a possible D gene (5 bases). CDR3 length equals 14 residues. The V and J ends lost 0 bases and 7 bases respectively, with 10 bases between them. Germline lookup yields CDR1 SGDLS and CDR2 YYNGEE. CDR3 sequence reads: CASSVEGSGEKLFF. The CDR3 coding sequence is TGTGCCAGCAGCGTAGAGGGGTCGGGTGAAAAACTGTTTTTT.